This paragraph covers one T cell receptor (beta chain) sequence. It was with 60 Vbeta and 13 Jbeta primers that the PCR ran. This table comes from immunoSEQ multiplex PCR, and its TCRdb copy is limited to in-frame clones, with some not included. The table lists around 180,000 clones, 70% to 80% of them singletons, with under 0.75% in the top ten. The data derive from a study of cytomegalovirus exposure and HLA in healthy donors. The germline V and J ends were trimmed by 7 bases and 4 bases, with 23 bases remaining between them. This CDR3 is built from 17 residues. Germline-derived CDR1 and CDR2 are LNHDA and SQIVND (reference sequence).

V and J are TRBV19 and TRBJ1-5, with a weak D call TRBD1 (6 bases). The sequence was collected from a woman aged 40 to 50 in good health and CMV-seronegative. Material: PBMCs. In nucleotides, the CDR3 is TGTGCCAGTACCCCGCAGGGGTATGGGACGGCTAATCAGCCCCAGCATTTT. Protein sequence: CASTPQGYGTANQPQHF.